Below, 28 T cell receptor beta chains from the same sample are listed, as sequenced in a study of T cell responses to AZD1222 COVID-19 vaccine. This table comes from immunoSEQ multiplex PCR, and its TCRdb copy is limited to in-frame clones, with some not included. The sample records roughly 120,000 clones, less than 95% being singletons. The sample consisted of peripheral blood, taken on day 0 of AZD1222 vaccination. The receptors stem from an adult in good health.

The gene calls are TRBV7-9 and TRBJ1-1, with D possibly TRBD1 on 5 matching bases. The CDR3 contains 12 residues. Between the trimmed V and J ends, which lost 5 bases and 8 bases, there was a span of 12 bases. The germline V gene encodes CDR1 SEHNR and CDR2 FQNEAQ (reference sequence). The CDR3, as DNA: TGTGCCAGCAGCCCCTATAGGGGCGAAGCTTTCTTT. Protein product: CASSPYRGEAFF.

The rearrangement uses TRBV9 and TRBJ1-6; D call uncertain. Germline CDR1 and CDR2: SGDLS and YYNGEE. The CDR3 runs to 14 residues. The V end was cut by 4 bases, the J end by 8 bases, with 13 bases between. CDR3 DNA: TGTGCCAGCAGCACCACCCCCGGAGATTCACCCCTCCACTTT. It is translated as CASSTTPGDSPLHF. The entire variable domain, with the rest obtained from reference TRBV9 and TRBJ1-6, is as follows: DSGVTQTPKHLITATGQRVTLRCSPRSGDLSVYWYQQSLDQGLQFLIQYYNGEERAKGNILERFSAQQFPDLHSELNLSSLELGDSALYFCASSTTPGDSPLHFGNGTRLTVT.

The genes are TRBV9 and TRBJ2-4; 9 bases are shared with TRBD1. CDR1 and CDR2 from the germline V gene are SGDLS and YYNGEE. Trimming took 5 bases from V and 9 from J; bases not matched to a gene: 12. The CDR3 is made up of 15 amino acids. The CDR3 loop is CASSTGGTGGSIQYF. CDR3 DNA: TGTGCCAGCAGTACAGGGGGCACGGGGGGCAGCATTCAGTACTTC.

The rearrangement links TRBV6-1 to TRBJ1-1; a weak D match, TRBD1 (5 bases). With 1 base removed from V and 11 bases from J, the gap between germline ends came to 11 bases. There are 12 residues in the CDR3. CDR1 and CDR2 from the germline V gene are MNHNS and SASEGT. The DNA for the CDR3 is TGTGCCAGCAGTGAAGTGCGGGGGAGGGCTTTCTTT. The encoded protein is CASSEVRGRAFF.

The CDR3 here is CASSTDRVGANVLTF. In DNA form, the CDR3 reads TGTGCCAGCAGTACCGACAGGGTTGGGGCCAACGTCCTGACTTTC. The chain combines TRBV2 with TRBJ2-6; 7 nucleotides align to TRBD1. The CDR3 length is 15 residues. V shed 5 bases and J 3 bases; nucleotides not matched to a gene: 4. Looked up from germline, CDR1 is SNHLY and CDR2 is FYNNEI.

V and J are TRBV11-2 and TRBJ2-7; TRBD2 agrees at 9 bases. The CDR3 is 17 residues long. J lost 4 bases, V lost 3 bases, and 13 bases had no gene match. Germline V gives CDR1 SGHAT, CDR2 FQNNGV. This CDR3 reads CASSFGGVAGDAYEQYF. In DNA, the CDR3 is TGTGCCAGCAGCTTCGGGGGCGTAGCGGGAGACGCTTACGAGCAGTACTTC.

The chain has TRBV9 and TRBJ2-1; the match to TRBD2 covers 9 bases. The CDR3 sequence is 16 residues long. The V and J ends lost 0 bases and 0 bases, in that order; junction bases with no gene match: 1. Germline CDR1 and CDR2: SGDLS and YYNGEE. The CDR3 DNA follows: TGTGCCAGCAGCGTAGTTAGCGGGAGCTCCTACAATGAGCAGTTCTTC. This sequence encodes CASSVVSGSSYNEQFF.

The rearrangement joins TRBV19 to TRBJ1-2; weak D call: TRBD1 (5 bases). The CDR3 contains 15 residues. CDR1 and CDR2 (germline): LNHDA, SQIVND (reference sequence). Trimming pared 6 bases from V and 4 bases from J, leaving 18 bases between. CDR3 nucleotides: TGTGCCAGTAGGAGTTTGGGGGGTGGAAGCTATGGCTACACCTTC. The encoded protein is CASRSLGGGSYGYTF.

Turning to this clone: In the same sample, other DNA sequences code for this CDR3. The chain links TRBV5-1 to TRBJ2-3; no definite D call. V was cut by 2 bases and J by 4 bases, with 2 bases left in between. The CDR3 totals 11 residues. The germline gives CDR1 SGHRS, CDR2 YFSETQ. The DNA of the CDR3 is TGCGCCAGCAGCTTAGCAGATACGCAGTATTTT. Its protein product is CASSLADTQYF.

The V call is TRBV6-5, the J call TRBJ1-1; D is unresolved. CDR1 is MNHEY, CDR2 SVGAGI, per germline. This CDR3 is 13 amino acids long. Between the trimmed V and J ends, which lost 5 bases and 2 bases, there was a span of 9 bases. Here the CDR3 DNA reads TGTGCCAGCAGTCTAACAAGAAACACTGAAGCTTTCTTT. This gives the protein CASSLTRNTEAFF.

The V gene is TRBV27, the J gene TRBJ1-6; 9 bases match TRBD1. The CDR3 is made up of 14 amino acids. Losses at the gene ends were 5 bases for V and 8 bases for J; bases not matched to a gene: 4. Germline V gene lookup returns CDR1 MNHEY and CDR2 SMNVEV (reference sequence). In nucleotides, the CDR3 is TGTGCCAGCAGTCCCGGGACAGGGTATTCACCCCTCCACTTT. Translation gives CASSPGTGYSPLHF.

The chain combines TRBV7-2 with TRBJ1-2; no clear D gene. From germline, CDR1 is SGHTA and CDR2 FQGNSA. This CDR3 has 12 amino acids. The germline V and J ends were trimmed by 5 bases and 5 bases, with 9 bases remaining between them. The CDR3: CASSLRSYGYTF. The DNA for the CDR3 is TGTGCCAGCAGCCTGCGGTCTTATGGCTACACCTTC. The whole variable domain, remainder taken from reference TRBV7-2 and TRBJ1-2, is GAGVSQSPSNKVTEKGKDVELRCDPISGHTALYWYRQSLGQGLEFLIYFQGNSAPDKSGLPSDRFSAERTGGSVSTLTIQRTQQEDSAVYLCASSLRSYGYTFGSGTRLTVV.

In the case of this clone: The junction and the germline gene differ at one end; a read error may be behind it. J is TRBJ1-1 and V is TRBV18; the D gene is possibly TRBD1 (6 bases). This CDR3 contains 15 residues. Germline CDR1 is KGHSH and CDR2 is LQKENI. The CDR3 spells CASSPQGIPNTEAFF. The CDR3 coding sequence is TGTGCCAGCTCCCCACAGGGAATCCCGAACACTGAAGCTTTCTTT.

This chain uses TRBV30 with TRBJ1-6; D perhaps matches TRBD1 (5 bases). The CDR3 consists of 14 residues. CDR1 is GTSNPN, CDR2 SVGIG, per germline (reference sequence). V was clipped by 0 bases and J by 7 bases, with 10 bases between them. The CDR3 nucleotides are TGTGCCTGGAGTGTTAGGGGTGCGAATTCACCCCTCCACTTT. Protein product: CAWSVRGANSPLHF.

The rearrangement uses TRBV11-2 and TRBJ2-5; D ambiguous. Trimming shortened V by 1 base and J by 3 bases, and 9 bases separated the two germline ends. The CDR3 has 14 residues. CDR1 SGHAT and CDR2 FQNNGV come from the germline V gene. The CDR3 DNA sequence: TGTGCCAGCAGCTTAGCGGGTGGGAAAGAGACCCAGTACTTC. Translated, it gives CASSLAGGKETQYF.

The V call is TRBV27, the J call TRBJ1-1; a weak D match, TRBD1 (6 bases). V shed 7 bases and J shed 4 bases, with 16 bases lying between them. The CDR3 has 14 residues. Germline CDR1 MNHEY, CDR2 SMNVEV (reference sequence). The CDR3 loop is CASIRGGGTTEAFF. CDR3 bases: TGTGCCAGCATAAGGGGGGGAGGGACCACTGAAGCTTTCTTT.

CDR3 protein: CAIRTGQSYEQYF. CDR3 DNA sequence: TGTGCCATCAGAACGGGACAGTCCTACGAGCAGTACTTC. The V and J genes are TRBV10-3 and TRBJ2-7; 7 nucleotides match TRBD1. The V and J ends lost 6 bases and 1 base, in that order; junction bases with no gene match: 3. This CDR3 is 13 amino acids long. CDR1 ENHRY and CDR2 SYGVKD come from the germline V gene.

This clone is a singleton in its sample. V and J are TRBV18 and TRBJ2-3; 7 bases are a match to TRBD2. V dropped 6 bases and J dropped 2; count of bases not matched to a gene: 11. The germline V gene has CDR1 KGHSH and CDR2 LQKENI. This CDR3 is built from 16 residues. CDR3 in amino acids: CASSNPKRELTDTQYF. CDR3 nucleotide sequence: TGTGCCAGCTCGAACCCGAAGCGGGAACTCACAGATACGCAGTATTTT.

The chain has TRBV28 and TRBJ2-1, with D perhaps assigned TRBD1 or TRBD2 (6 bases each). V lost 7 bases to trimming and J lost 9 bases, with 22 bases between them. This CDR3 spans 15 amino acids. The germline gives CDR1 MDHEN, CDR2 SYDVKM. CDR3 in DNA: TGTGCCAGCACTGGGGGTTGGGGGGCACAATCTGAGCAGTTCTTC. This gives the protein CASTGGWGAQSEQFF.

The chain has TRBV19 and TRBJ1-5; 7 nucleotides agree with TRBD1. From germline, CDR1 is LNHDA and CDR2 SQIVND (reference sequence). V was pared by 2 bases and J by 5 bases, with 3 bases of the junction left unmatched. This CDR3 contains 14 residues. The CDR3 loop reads CASSIRQGDQPQHF. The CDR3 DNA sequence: TGTGCCAGTAGTATAAGGCAGGGGGATCAGCCCCAGCATTTT.

DNA of the CDR3: TGTGCCAGGAACACAGGGCTAAATTCACCCCTCCACTTT. Its protein is CARNTGLNSPLHF. V and J are TRBV30 and TRBJ1-6; tentatively, D is TRBD1 (6 bases). CDR3 length: 13 residues. V was pared by 8 bases and J by 7 bases, with 15 bases between. CDR1 and CDR2 from the germline V gene are GTSNPN and SVGIG (reference sequence).

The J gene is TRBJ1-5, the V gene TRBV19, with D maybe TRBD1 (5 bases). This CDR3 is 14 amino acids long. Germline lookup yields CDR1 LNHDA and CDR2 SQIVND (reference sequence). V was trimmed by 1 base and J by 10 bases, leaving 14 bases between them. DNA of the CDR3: TGTGCCAGTAGTATAGGGCCGAGGGGTGGACCCCAGCATTTT. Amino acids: CASSIGPRGGPQHF.

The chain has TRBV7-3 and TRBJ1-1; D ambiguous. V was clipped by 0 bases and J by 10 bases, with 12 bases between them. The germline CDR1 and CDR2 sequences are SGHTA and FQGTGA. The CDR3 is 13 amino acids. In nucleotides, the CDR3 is TGTGCCAGCAGCTTAACCCCTCGCGTGGGAGCTTTCTTT. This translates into CASSLTPRVGAFF.

CDR3 bases: TGTGCCACCAGCAATCGACAGGGCGGGGGCAATCAGCCCCAGCATTTT. Translation gives CATSNRQGGGNQPQHF. The chain uses TRBV15 and TRBJ1-5; 7 nucleotides line up with TRBD1. J was trimmed by 2 bases and V by 4 bases; bases with no gene match: 8. The CDR3 consists of 16 residues. Germline V lookup: CDR1 LNHNV, CDR2 YYDKDF (reference sequence).

This CDR3 reads CASSYGSRVEDEQFF. The CDR3, as DNA: TGTGCCAGCAGCTACGGGAGCAGGGTCGAGGATGAGCAGTTCTTC. The chain joins TRBV28 to TRBJ2-1; D perhaps matches TRBD2 (6 bases). Between the trimmed V and J ends, which lost 6 bases and 8 bases, there was a span of 20 bases. Germline assignment: CDR1 MDHEN and CDR2 SYDVKM. The CDR3 contains 15 residues.

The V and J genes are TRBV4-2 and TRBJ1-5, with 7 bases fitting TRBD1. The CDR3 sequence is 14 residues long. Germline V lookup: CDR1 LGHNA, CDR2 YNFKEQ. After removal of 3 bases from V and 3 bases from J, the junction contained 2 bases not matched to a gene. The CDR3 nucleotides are TGTGCCAGCAGCCAGGGACAGACCAATCAGCCCCAGCATTTT. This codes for CASSQGQTNQPQHF.

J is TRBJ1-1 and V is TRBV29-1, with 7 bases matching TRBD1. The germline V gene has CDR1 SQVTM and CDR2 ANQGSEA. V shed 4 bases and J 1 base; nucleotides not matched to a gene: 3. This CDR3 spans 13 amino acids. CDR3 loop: CSVVGGGNTEAFF. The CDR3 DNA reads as TGCAGCGTTGTAGGGGGCGGGAACACTGAAGCTTTCTTT.

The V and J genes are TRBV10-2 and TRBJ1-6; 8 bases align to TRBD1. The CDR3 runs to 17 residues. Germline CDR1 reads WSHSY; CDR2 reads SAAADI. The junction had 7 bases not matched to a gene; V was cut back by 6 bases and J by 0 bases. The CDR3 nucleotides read TGCGCCAGCAGCCTCGGACAGGGAAGCTCCTATAATTCACCCCTCCACTTT. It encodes CASSLGQGSSYNSPLHF.